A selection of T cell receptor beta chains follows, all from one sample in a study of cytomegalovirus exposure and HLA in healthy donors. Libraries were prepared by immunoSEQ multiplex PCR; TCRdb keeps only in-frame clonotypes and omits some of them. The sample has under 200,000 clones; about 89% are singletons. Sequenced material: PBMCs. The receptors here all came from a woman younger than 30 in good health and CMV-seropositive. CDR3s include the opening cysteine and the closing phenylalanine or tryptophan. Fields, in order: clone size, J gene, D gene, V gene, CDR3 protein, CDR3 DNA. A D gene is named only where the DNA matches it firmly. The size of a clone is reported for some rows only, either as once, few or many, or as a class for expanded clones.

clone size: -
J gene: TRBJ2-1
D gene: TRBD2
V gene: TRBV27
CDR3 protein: CASSPPGLGSSYNEQFF
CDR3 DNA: TGTGCCAGCAGTCCCCCCGGACTAGGAAGCTCCTACAATGAGCAGTTCTTC

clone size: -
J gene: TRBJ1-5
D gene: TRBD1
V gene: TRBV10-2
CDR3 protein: CASSETGPRNQPQHF
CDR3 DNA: TGCGCCAGCAGCGAGACAGGGCCCCGCAATCAGCCCCAGCATTTT

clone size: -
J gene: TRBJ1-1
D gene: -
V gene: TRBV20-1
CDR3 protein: CSARVAPRAFF
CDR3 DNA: TGCAGTGCTAGAGTCGCCCCGCGGGCTTTCTTT

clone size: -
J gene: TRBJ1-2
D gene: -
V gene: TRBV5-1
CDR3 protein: CASSLQASYGYTF
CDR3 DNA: TGCGCCAGCAGCTTGCAGGCATCCTATGGCTACACCTTC

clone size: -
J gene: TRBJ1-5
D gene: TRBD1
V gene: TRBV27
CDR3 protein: CASSLGTGNQPQHF
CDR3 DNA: TGTGCCAGCTCGCTCGGGACAGGCAATCAGCCCCAGCATTTT

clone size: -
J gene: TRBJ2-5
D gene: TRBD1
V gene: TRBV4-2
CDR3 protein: CASSQELGQVRQETQYF
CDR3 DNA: TGTGCCAGCAGCCAAGAATTGGGACAGGTCCGCCAAGAGACCCAGTACTTC

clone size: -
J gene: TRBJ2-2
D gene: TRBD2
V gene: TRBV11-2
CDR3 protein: CASSTGLATGELFF
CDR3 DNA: TGTGCCAGCAGCACGGGACTAGCCACCGGGGAGCTGTTTTTT

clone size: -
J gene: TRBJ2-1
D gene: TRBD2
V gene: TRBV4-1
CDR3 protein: CASSPSGGPNEQFF
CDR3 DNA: TGCGCCAGCAGTCCCAGCGGGGGGCCTAATGAGCAGTTCTTC

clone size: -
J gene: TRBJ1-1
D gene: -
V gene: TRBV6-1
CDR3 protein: CASNDGGLGTEAFF
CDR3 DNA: TGTGCCAGCAACGACGGGGGGCTTGGAACTGAAGCTTTCTTT

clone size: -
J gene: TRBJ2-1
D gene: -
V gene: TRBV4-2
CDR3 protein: CASSQDYSARDSYNEQFF
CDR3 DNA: TGTGCCAGCAGCCAAGATTATTCGGCCCGGGACTCCTACAATGAGCAGTTCTTC

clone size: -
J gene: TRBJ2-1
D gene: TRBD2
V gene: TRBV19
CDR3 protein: CASSMGRGLAGVREQFF
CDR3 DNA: TGTGCCAGTAGTATGGGCAGGGGACTAGCGGGAGTCCGTGAGCAGTTCTTC

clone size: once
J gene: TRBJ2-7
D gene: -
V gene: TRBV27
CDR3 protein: CASSLSGFSSYEQYF
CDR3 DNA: TGTGCCAGCAGTTTATCGGGCTTCTCTTCCTACGAGCAGTACTTC

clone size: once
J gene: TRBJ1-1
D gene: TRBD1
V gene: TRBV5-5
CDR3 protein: CASSPGQGAEAFF
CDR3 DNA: TGTGCCAGCAGTCCTGGACAGGGGGCAGAAGCTTTCTTT

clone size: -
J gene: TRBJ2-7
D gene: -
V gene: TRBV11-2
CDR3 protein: CASGGSDSYEQYF
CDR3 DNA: TGTGCCAGCGGGGGGTCTGACTCCTACGAGCAGTACTTC

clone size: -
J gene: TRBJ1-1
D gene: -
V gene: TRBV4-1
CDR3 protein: CASSPRGAGTEAFF
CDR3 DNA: TGCGCCAGCAGCCCCCGGGGGGCGGGAACTGAAGCTTTCTTT

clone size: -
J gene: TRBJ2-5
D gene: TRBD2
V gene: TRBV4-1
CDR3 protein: CASSQEFRGVQETQYF
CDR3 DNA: TGCGCCAGCAGCCAAGAGTTTCGGGGGGTCCAAGAGACCCAGTACTTC

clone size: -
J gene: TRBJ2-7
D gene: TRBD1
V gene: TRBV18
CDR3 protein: CASSVDRESYEQYF
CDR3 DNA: TGTGCCAGCTCAGTTGACAGGGAATCCTACGAGCAGTACTTC

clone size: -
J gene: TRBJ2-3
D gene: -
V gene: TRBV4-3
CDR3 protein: CASSKELPTDTQYF
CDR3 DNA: TGCGCCAGCAGCAAAGAACTACCCACAGATACGCAGTATTTT

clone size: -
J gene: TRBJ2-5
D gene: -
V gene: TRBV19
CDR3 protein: CASSDLFGAAQETQYF
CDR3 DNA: TGTGCCAGTAGTGATCTCTTTGGGGCAGCTCAAGAGACCCAGTACTTC

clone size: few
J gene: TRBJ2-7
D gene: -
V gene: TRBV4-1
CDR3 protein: CASSQDGQIYEQYF
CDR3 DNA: TGCGCCAGCAGCCAAGACGGACAGATTTACGAGCAGTACTTC

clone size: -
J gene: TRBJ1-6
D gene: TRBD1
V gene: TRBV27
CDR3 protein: CASSFGDRGNNSPLHF
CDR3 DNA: TGTGCCAGCAGTTTCGGGGACAGGGGCAATAATTCACCCCTCCACTTT

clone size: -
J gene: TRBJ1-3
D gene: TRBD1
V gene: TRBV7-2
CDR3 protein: CASSRSTGGVGNTIYF
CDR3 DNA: TGTGCCAGCAGCCGGTCGACAGGGGGGGTGGGAAACACCATATATTTT

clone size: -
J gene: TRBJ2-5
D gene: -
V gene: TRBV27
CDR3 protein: CASSVGTPLEQYF
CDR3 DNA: TGTGCCAGCTCGGTAGGGACTCCCCTGGAGCAGTACTTC

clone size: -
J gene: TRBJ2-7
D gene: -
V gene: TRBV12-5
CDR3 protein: CASGLVLAGQLLFPYEQYF
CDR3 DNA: TGTGCTAGTGGTTTGGTACTCGCAGGCCAACTCCTATTTCCCTACGAGCAGTACTTC

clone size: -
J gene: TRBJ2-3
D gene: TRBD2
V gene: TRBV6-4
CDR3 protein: CASSVGLAGADTQYF
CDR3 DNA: TGTGCCAGCAGTGTCGGACTAGCGGGGGCAGATACGCAGTATTTT